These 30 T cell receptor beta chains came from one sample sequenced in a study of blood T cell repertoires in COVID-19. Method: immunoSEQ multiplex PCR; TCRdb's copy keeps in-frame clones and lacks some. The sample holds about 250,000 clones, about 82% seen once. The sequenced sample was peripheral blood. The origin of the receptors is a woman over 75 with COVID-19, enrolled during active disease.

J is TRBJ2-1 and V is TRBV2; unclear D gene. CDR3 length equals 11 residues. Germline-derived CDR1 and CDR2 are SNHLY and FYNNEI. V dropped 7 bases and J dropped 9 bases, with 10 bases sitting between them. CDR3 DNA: TGTGCCAGCACCCCCGTCAGTGAGCAGTTCTTC. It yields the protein CASTPVSEQFF.

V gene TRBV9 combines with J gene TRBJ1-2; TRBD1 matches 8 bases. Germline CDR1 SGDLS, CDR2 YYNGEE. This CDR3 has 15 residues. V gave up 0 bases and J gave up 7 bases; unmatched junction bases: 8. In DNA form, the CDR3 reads TGTGCCAGCAGCGTAGGTCAGGGGGCTATGGGTGGCTACACCTTC. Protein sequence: CASSVGQGAMGGYTF.

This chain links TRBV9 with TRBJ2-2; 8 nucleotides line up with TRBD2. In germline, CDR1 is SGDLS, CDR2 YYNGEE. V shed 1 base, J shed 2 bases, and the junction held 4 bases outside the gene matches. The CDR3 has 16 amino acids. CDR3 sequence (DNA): TGTGCCAGCAGCGTATCCACTAGCGGCAACACCGGGGAGCTGTTTTTT. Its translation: CASSVSTSGNTGELFF.

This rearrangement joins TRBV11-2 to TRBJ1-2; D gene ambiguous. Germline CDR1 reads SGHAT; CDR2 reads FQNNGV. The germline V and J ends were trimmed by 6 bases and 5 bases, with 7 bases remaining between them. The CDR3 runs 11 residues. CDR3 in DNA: TGTGCCAGCAGTGCACAATATGGCTACACCTTC. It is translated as CASSAQYGYTF.

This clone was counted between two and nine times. The CDR3 protein is CASTPDRGQPQHF. DNA for the CDR3: TGTGCCAGCACCCCGGACAGGGGACAGCCCCAGCATTTT. V gene TRBV12-3 or TRBV12-4 combines with J gene TRBJ1-5; 9 bases agree with TRBD1. There are 13 residues in the CDR3. The ends lost 7 bases at V and 7 bases at J; junction bases unmatched: 5.

CDR3 protein: CASRRTAYGYTF. DNA for the CDR3: TGTGCCAGCAGACGGACTGCCTATGGCTACACCTTC. The chain employs TRBV28 and TRBJ1-2; D ambiguous. Deletions cut 6 bases from V and 4 bases from J, with 9 bases between. Germline loops: CDR1 MDHEN, CDR2 SYDVKM. The CDR3 runs to 12 residues.

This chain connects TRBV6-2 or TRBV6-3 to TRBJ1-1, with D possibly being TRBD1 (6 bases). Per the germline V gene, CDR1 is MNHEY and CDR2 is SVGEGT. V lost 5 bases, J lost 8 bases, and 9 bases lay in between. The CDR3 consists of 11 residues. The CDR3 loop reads CASSRQVEAFF. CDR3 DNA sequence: TGTGCCAGCAGTCGACAGGTCGAAGCTTTCTTT.

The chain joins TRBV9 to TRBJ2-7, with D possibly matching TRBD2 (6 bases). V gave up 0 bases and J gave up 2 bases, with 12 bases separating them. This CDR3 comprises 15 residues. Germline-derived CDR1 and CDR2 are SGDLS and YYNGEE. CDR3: CASSVGGGQTYEQYF. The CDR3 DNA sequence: TGTGCCAGCAGCGTAGGTGGAGGGCAAACCTACGAGCAGTACTTC.

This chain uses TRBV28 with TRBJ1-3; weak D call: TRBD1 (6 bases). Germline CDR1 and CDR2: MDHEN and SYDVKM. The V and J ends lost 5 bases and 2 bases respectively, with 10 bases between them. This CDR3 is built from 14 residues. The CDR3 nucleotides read TGTGCCAGCAGTGTCGGGACACCTGGAAACACCATATATTTT. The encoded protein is CASSVGTPGNTIYF.

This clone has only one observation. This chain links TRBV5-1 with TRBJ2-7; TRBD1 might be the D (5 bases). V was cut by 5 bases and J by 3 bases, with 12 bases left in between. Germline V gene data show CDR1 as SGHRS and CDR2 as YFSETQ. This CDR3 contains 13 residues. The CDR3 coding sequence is TGCGCCAGCAGTCGTGAAGGGGACTACGAGCAGTACTTC. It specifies CASSREGDYEQYF.

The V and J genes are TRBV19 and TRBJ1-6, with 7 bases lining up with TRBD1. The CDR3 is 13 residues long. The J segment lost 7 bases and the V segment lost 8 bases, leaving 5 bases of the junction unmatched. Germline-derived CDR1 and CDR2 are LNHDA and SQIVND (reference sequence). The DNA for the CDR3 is TGTGCCAGTGGGGACAGAAGGAATTCACCCCTCCACTTT. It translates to CASGDRRNSPLHF. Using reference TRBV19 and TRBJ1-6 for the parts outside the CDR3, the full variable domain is DGGITQSPKYLFRKEGQNVTLSCEQNLNHDAMYWYRQDPGQGLRLIYYSQIVNDFQKGDIAEGYSVSREKKESFPLTVTSAQKNPTAFYLCASGDRRNSPLHFGNGTRLTVT.

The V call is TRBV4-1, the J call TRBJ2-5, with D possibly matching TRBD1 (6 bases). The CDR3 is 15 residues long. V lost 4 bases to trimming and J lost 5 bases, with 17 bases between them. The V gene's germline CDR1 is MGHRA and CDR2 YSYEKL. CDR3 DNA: TGCGCCAGCAGCCCAGGATTTACAGGGATGGAGACCCAGTACTTC. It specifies CASSPGFTGMETQYF.

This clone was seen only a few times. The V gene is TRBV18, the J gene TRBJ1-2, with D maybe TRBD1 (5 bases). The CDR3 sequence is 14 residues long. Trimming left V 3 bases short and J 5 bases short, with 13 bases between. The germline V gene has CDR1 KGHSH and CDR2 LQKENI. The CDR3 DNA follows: TGTGCCAGCTCACCCGACCTTCAGGGATATGGCTACACCTTC. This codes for CASSPDLQGYGYTF.

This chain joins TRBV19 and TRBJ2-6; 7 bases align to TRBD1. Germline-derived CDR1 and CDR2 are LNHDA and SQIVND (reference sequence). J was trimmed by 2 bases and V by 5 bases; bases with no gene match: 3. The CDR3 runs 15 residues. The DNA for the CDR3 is TGTGCCAGTAGTGAACAGGGGACTGGGGCCAACGTCCTGACTTTC. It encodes CASSEQGTGANVLTF.

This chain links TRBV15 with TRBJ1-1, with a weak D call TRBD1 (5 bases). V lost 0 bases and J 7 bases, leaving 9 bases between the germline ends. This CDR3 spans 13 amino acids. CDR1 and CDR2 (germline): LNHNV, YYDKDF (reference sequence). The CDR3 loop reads CATSRDRGLEAFF. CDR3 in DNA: TGTGCCACCAGCAGAGATAGGGGTCTTGAAGCTTTCTTT.

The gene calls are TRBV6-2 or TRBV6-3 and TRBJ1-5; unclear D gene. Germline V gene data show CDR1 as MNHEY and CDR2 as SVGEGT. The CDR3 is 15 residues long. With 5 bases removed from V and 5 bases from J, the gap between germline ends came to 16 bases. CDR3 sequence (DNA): TGTGCCAGCAGTGATAACATGAGAGGCGATCAGCCCCAGCATTTT. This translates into CASSDNMRGDQPQHF.

CDR3 amino acids: CASGLGTGVSYEQYF. The CDR3 region has the DNA TGTGCCAGTGGCTTGGGGACAGGGGTTTCCTACGAGCAGTACTTC. V gene TRBV6-5 combines with J gene TRBJ2-7; 10 nucleotides match TRBD1. The germline V gene encodes CDR1 MNHEY and CDR2 SVGAGI. The CDR3 is 15 residues long. The ends lost 9 bases at V and 1 base at J; junction bases unmatched: 9.

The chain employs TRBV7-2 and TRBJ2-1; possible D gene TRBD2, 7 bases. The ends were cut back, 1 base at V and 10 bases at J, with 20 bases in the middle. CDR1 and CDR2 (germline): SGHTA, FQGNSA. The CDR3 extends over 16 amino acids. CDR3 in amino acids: CASSLVVGGRVAEQFF. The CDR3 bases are TGTGCCAGCAGCTTAGTGGTGGGGGGGCGAGTGGCCGAGCAGTTCTTC. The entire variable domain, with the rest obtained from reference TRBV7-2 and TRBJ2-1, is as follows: GAGVSQSPSNKVTEKGKDVELRCDPISGHTALYWYRQSLGQGLEFLIYFQGNSAPDKSGLPSDRFSAERTGGSVSTLTIQRTQQEDSAVYLCASSLVVGGRVAEQFFGPGTRLTVL.

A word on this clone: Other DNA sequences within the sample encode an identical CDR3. CDR3 nucleotides: TGCGCCAGCAGCTCCCGGGTACAAGAGACCCAGTACTTC. Protein: CASSSRVQETQYF. The chain has TRBV5-1 and TRBJ2-5, with unresolved D. The CDR3 length is 13 residues. CDR1 SGHRS and CDR2 YFSETQ come from the germline V gene. Trimming shortened V by 3 bases and J by 2 bases, and 8 bases separated the two germline ends.

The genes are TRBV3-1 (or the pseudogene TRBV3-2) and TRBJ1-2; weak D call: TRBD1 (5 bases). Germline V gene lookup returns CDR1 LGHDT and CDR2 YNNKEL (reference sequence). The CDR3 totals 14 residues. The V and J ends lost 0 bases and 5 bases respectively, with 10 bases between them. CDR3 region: CASSQDQGGYGYTF. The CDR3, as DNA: TGTGCCAGCAGCCAAGATCAGGGTGGGTATGGCTACACCTTC.

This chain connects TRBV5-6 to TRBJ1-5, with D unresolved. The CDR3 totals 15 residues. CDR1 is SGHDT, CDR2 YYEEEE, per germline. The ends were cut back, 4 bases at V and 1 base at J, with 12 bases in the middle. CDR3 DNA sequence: TGTGCCAGCAGCCAGCGGATCTGGAGCAATCAGCCCCAGCATTTT. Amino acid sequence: CASSQRIWSNQPQHF.

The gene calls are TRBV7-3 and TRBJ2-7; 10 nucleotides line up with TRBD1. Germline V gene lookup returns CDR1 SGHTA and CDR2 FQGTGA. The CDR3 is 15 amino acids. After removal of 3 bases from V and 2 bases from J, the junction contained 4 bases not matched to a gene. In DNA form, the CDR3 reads TGTGCCAGCAGCTTGGGACAGGGGCTTGCCTACGAGCAGTACTTC. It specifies CASSLGQGLAYEQYF.

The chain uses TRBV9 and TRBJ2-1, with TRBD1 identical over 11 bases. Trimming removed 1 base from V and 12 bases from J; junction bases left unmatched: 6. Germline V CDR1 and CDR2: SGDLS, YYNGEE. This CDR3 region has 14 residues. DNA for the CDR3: TGTGCCAGCAGCGTACAAGGACAGGGGGCTTGGCAGTTCTTC. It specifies CASSVQGQGAWQFF.

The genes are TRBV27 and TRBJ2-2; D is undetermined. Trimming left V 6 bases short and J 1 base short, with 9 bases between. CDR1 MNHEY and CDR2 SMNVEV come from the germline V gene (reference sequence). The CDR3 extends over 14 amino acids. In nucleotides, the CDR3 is TGTGCCAGCAGCTCCTCAGGGAACACCGGGGAGCTGTTTTTT. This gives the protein CASSSSGNTGELFF.

CDR3 sequence reads: CASRGGQGGGYTF. Written as DNA, the CDR3 is TGTGCCAGCAGGGGCGGACAGGGTGGTGGCTACACCTTC. The V call is TRBV3-1 (or the pseudogene TRBV3-2), the J call TRBJ1-2, with 8 bases aligning to TRBD1. V lost 6 bases, J lost 7 bases, and 7 bases stayed unmatched. This CDR3 contains 13 residues. Germline CDR1 reads LGHDT; CDR2 reads YNNKEL (reference sequence).

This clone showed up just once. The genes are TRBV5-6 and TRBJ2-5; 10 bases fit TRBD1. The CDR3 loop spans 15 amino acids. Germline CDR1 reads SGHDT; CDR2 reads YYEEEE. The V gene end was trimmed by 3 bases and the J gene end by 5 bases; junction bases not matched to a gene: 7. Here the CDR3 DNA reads TGTGCCAGCAGCTGGGGGACAGGGGTGCGGGAGACCCAGTACTTC. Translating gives CASSWGTGVRETQYF.

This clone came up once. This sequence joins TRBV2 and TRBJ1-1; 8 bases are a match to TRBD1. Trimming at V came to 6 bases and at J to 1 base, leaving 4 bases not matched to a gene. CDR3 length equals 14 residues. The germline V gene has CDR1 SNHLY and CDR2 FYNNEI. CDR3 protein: CASSRGRGNTEAFF. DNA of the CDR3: TGTGCCAGCAGCAGGGGGCGGGGGAACACTGAAGCTTTCTTT.

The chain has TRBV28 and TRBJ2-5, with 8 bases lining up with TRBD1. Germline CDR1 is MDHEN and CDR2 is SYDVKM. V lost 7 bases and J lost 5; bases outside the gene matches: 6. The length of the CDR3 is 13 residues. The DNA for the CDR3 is TGTGCCAGCACAGACAGGGGACGGGAGACCCAGTACTTC. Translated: CASTDRGRETQYF.

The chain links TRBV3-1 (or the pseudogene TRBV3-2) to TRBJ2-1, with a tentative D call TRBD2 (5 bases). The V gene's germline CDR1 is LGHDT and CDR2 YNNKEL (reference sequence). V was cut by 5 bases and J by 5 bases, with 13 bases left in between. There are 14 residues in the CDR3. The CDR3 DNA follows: TGTGCCAGCAGCTACCAAACTAGTAACAATGAGCAGTTCTTC. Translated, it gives CASSYQTSNNEQFF.

CDR3: CASSQSRFGSGTPGQPEAFF. CDR3 sequence (DNA): TGTGCCAGCAGCCAATCTCGGTTCGGGTCCGGAACCCCGGGACAGCCAGAAGCTTTCTTT. The chain joins TRBV4-2 to TRBJ1-1; 7 bases match TRBD1. Germline trimming cut 2 bases from V and 8 bases from J; bases unmatched to any gene: 26. Germline V gives CDR1 LGHNA, CDR2 YNFKEQ. The CDR3 contains 20 residues.